This T cell receptor (beta chain) stems from a study of cytomegalovirus exposure and HLA in healthy donors. General observations from the study: It was reported in a later analysis that an Asian-associated ancestry cluster showed fewer N-insertions than the 666-donor mean. Information on immune exposure was restricted to one variable (CMV serostatus).

A note on this clone: The antigen remains unidentified.

The PCR had 60 Vbeta and 13 Jbeta primers. Sequencing was performed with immunoSEQ multiplex PCR; in TCRdb, only in-frame clones are kept and a portion is missing. The table has about 100,000 clones, 65% to 85% seen once. The CDR3 is 14 amino acids. Between the trimmed V and J ends, which lost 5 bases and 5 bases, there was a span of 13 bases. Germline assignment: CDR1 SGHTA and CDR2 FQGTGA. The chain recombines TRBV7-3 with TRBJ2-1; maybe TRBD1 (5 bases). The sequenced sample consisted of PBMCs. The TCR was taken from a man in his fifties in good health and CMV-seronegative. CDR3 loop: CASSPRTRDNEQFF. CDR3 in DNA: TGTGCCAGCAGCCCTCGGACCAGGGACAATGAGCAGTTCTTC. Variable domain in full (rest from reference TRBV7-3 and TRBJ2-1): GAGVSQTPSNKVTEKGKYVELRCDPISGHTALYWYRQSLGQGPEFLIYFQGTGAADDSGLPNDRFFAVRPEGSVSTLKIQRTERGDSAVYLCASSPRTRDNEQFFGPGTRLTVL.